Shown below are 21 T cell receptor beta chains from a single sample sequenced in a study of T cells in Graves' hyperthyroidism and ophthalmopathy. RNA transcripts served as the template for amplifying TCR beta CDR3 regions. When the TCR CDR3 underwent first-round RT-PCR, the HTBI primer set was used. TCRdb itself ran the multiplex PCR reads through MiXCR, one entry per CDR3 protein. Among under 700,000 distinct CDR3 sequences listed, roughly 17% were seen once. The source material was blood. Receptors originate from a woman aged 18 to 35 with Graves' hyperthyroidism.

This clonotype turned up a few times. V and J are TRBV20-1 and TRBJ2-3, with TRBD2 matching over 10 bases. Germline V gene lookup returns CDR1 DFQATT and CDR2 SNEGSKA (reference sequence). The CDR3 is made up of 16 amino acids. V was pared by 5 bases and J by 0 bases, with 8 bases of the junction left unmatched. Here the CDR3 DNA reads TGCAGTGCTTTAGGAACTAGCGGGGCTAGCACAGATACGCAGTATTTT. Translated: CSALGTSGASTDTQYF.

This clonotype was counted between two and nine times. V and J are TRBV3-1 and TRBJ2-5; 9 nucleotides align to TRBD2. This CDR3 is built from 17 residues. Germline V gene data show CDR1 as LGHDT and CDR2 as YNNKEL (reference sequence). V was pared by 1 base and J by 6 bases, with 12 bases of the junction left unmatched. The CDR3 spells CASSQGRGGLASKTQYF. The CDR3 coding sequence is TGTGCCAGCAGCCAAGGGAGGGGGGGACTAGCATCGAAGACCCAGTACTTC.

This clonotype has more than one count but fewer than ten. The V and J genes are TRBV7-9 and TRBJ2-1; no firm D call. Germline V lookup: CDR1 SEHNR, CDR2 FQNEAQ (reference sequence). Trimming cost V 3 bases and J 9 bases, with 9 bases left between them. The CDR3 loop spans 12 amino acids. CDR3 amino acids: CASSLENPEQFF. The CDR3 DNA reads TGTGCCAGCAGCTTGGAGAACCCTGAGCAGTTCTTC. The full variable domain, rest sourced from reference TRBV7-9 and TRBJ2-1, is DTGVSQNPRHKITKRGQNVTFRCDPISEHNRLYWYRQTLGQGPEFLTYFQNEAQLEKSRLLSDRFSAERPKGSFSTLEIQRTEQGDSAMYLCASSLENPEQFFGPGTRLTVL.

This clonotype was picked up one time. J is TRBJ2-5 and V is TRBV18; TRBD2 is a possible D gene (5 bases). The V end lost 4 bases, the J end lost 3 bases, and 9 bases lay between the germline ends. The CDR3 has 13 amino acids. Germline V gives CDR1 KGHSH, CDR2 LQKENI. CDR3 bases: TGTGCCAGCTCACTGGACTCAGAAGAGACCCAGTACTTC. Its translation is CASSLDSEETQYF.

This chain links TRBV5-1 with TRBJ2-2; D is unclear. The V gene lost 1 base and the J gene lost 0 bases, with 10 bases spanning the gap. Germline values: CDR1 SGHRS, CDR2 YFSETQ. This CDR3 is built from 16 residues. The CDR3 sequence is CASSLWSSSNTGELFF. The CDR3 bases are TGCGCCAGCAGCTTGTGGTCCTCTTCGAACACCGGGGAGCTGTTTTTT.

This clonotype has at least ten counts. The V gene is TRBV2, the J gene TRBJ1-5, with a tentative D call TRBD1 (5 bases). Germline V gene lookup returns CDR1 SNHLY and CDR2 FYNNEI. Trimming stripped 4 bases from V and 6 bases from J, with 10 bases between. This CDR3 has 13 amino acids. CDR3 bases: TGTGCCAGCAGTGGGGAGGGGCCTCAGCCCCAGCATTTT. This translates into CASSGEGPQPQHF. Drawing the rest from reference TRBV2 and TRBJ1-5, the complete variable domain is EPEVTQTPSHQVTQMGQEVILRCVPISNHLYFYWYRQILGQKVEFLVSFYNNEISEKSEIFDDQFSVERPDGSNFTLKIRSTKLEDSAMYFCASSGEGPQPQHFGDGTRLSIL.

This chain links TRBV27 with TRBJ2-7; 10 bases are a match to TRBD2. V was clipped by 4 bases and J by 4 bases; unmatched bases: 10. There are 16 residues in the CDR3. Germline V lookup: CDR1 MNHEY, CDR2 SMNVEV (reference sequence). The CDR3 DNA reads as TGTGCCAGCAGTTCACCTATAGCGGGAGGCAATTACGAGCAGTACTTC. This gives the protein CASSSPIAGGNYEQYF.

This clonotype has a count of ten or more. This chain joins TRBV10-3 and TRBJ2-5; a weak D match, TRBD1 (6 bases). The CDR3 runs to 14 residues. Between the trimmed V and J ends, which lost 7 bases and 2 bases, there was a span of 14 bases. Germline CDR1 and CDR2: ENHRY and SYGVKD. CDR3 in DNA: TGTGCCATCATCCCCGACAGGAAACAAGAGACCCAGTACTTC. It specifies CAIIPDRKQETQYF.

This clonotype was counted many times. The chain couples TRBV5-1 to TRBJ2-7; the D is unclear. The CDR3 loop spans 14 amino acids. Germline loops: CDR1 SGHRS, CDR2 YFSETQ. V was shortened by 0 bases and J by 1 base, with 8 bases between the two germline ends. The CDR3 loop is CASSLGPPSYEQYF. CDR3 sequence (DNA): TGCGCCAGCAGCTTGGGTCCCCCTTCCTACGAGCAGTACTTC.

This clonotype was counted only a few times. V usage is TRBV24-1 and J usage is TRBJ2-2; no reliable D call. V was shortened by 5 bases and J by 4 bases, with 10 bases between the two germline ends. CDR3 size: 14 residues. Looked up from germline, CDR1 is KGHDR and CDR2 is SFDVKD. The CDR3 nucleotides are TGTGCCACCAGTGCTGGTACACCCACCGGGGAGCTGTTTTTT. Amino acid sequence: CATSAGTPTGELFF.

The sample holds one count of this clonotype. One junction end disagrees with the germline gene, perhaps due to a read error. The chain carries TRBV11-2 and TRBJ2-4; perhaps TRBD1 as D (6 bases). CDR1 is SGHAT, CDR2 FQNNGV, per germline. The CDR3 runs to 18 residues. The CDR3 bases are TGTGCCAGCAGCTTATATGTTGGGTCGACAGGAGCCAAAAACATGCAGTACTTC. Its protein product is CASSLYVGSTGAKNMQYF.

The gene calls are TRBV7-9 and TRBJ1-5, with 12 positions matching TRBD1. CDR1 is SEHNR and CDR2 is FQNEAQ in the germline V gene (reference sequence). Trimming took 3 bases from V and 7 from J; bases not matched to a gene: 7. The CDR3 has 16 residues. The CDR3 reads CASSFGTGGSEQPQHF. In nucleotides, the CDR3 is TGTGCCAGCAGCTTCGGGACAGGGGGCTCGGAACAGCCCCAGCATTTT. Supplemented by reference TRBV7-9 and TRBJ1-5, the full variable domain reads DTGVSQNPRHKITKRGQNVTFRCDPISEHNRLYWYRQTLGQGPEFLTYFQNEAQLEKSRLLSDRFSAERPKGSFSTLEIQRTEQGDSAMYLCASSFGTGGSEQPQHFGDGTRLSIL.

The chain joins TRBV7-8 to TRBJ1-4; TRBD1 is a possible D gene (5 bases). V lost 5 bases and J 1 base, leaving 8 bases between the germline ends. The CDR3 length is 14 residues. Germline values: CDR1 SGHVS, CDR2 FQNEAQ. CDR3 sequence: CASSPRETNEKLFF. The DNA for the CDR3 is TGTGCCAGCAGCCCCAGGGAAACTAATGAAAAACTGTTTTTT.

This clonotype was seen only a few times. V usage is TRBV29-1 and J usage is TRBJ2-1; 9 bases agree with TRBD2. The germline V gene has CDR1 SQVTM and CDR2 ANQGSEA. The trim removed 6 bases at V and 6 bases at J, leaving 12 bases unmatched. This CDR3 region has 15 residues. This CDR3 is CSVNRAGGPGNEQFF. CDR3 DNA sequence: TGCAGCGTGAATAGGGCGGGAGGGCCCGGCAATGAGCAGTTCTTC.

The J gene is TRBJ2-1, the V gene TRBV7-2, with 8 positions matching TRBD2. CDR1 and CDR2 (germline): SGHTA, FQGNSA. Germline trimming cut 6 bases from V and 4 bases from J; bases unmatched to any gene: 11. This CDR3 spans 16 amino acids. CDR3 sequence (DNA): TGTGCCAGCAGACGAACAGCGGGGGCCAGTTACAATGAGCAGTTCTTC. It yields the protein CASRRTAGASYNEQFF.

This clonotype has at least ten counts. This rearrangement joins TRBV18 to TRBJ2-5; no reliable D call. V was shortened by 2 bases and J by 2 bases, with 3 bases between the two germline ends. The CDR3 is 12 residues long. The germline gives CDR1 KGHSH, CDR2 LQKENI. CDR3 loop: CASSPDQETQYF. CDR3 DNA sequence: TGTGCCAGCTCACCAGATCAAGAGACCCAGTACTTC.

This clonotype was counted at least ten times. V and J are TRBV12-3 or TRBV12-4 and TRBJ2-2; 7 nucleotides align to TRBD1. The CDR3 contains 13 residues. Trimming at V came to 4 bases and at J to 11 bases, leaving 7 bases not matched to a gene. CDR3 DNA: TGTGCCAGCAGTTCGAGGGGACAGATAGAGCTGTTTTTT. This codes for CASSSRGQIELFF.

The chain links TRBV6-2 or TRBV6-3 to TRBJ1-5; D possibly corresponds to TRBD1 (5 bases). The germline CDR1 and CDR2 sequences are MNHEY and SVGEGT. The CDR3 sequence is 15 residues long. The V end lost 10 bases, the J end lost 1 base, and 17 bases lay between the germline ends. This CDR3 reads CATRDGGVSNQPQHF. DNA for the CDR3: TGTGCCACCCGGGACGGAGGGGTCAGCAATCAGCCCCAGCATTTT.

This clonotype was counted only a few times. The chain uses TRBV6-5 and TRBJ2-2; the D is unclear. Germline V CDR1 and CDR2: MNHEY, SVGAGI. The CDR3 loop spans 15 amino acids. Trimming left V 2 bases short and J 6 bases short, with 13 bases between. This chain's CDR3 is CASSYETSQSGELFF. Written as DNA, the CDR3 is TGTGCCAGCAGTTACGAGACCTCCCAGTCCGGGGAGCTGTTTTTT.

Remarks on this clonotype: This sequence may be a read error, since a much larger clone differs from it by one base. The chain links TRBV29-1 to TRBJ2-7; TRBD1 matches at 9 bases. This CDR3 contains 14 residues. CDR1 and CDR2 (germline): SQVTM, ANQGSEA. In DNA form, the CDR3 reads TGCTGCGTTGAAGATGGGGACAGGGAGGGTGAGCAGTACTTC. It translates to CCVEDGDREGEQYF.

The sample holds many counts of this clonotype. This chain links TRBV11-1 with TRBJ2-5, with D possibly being TRBD1 (5 bases). CDR1 and CDR2 (germline): SGHAT, FQDESV (reference sequence). V was pared by 10 bases and J by 7 bases, with 22 bases between. This CDR3 has 14 amino acids. The CDR3 DNA sequence: TGTGCCACCCGAGGAGTGGGGCAGGGAAGGACCCAGTACTTC. Encoded protein: CATRGVGQGRTQYF.